This is a list of T cell receptor beta chains from one sample in a study of T cells expressing NK-cell markers. Reanalyzing the 5' RACE reads, TCRdb keeps one entry per CDR3 protein, without DNA. Recorded for this sample: some 390,000 distinct CDR3 sequences. The sequenced sample consisted of blood T cells: a sorted CD56 or NKG2C T cell subset, CD4+ or CD8+ T cells, or bulk PBMC T cells (not recorded which). The receptors stem from a woman in her fifties or sixties in good health. Each CDR3 is given with its conserved first and last residue.

TRBJ2-5	TRBV7-9	CASSLHRLSGARKGETQYF
TRBJ2-3	TRBV5-1	CASSLGQVLYTDTQYF
TRBJ1-2	TRBV2	CAKERGANIYGYTF
TRBJ2-1	TRBV3-1	CASSRGVLAGTYNEQFF
TRBJ1-5	TRBV12-3/TRBV12-4	CASSPPSGGDQHF
TRBJ2-1	TRBV9	CASSVSGRSNEQFF
TRBJ2-2	TRBV10-2	CASSERARGMGYGELFF
TRBJ2-7	TRBV6-6	CASSYSNRVRDRQTYEQYF
TRBJ2-1	TRBV5-1	CASSPRTGPEGEQFF
TRBJ2-1	TRBV7-3	CASSLSPNEQFF
TRBJ1-1	TRBV5-6	CASSLSGVMNTEAFF
TRBJ2-1	TRBV20-1	CSAMDRGRYNEQFF
TRBJ2-3	TRBV5-4	CASRPGAGLYTDTQYF
TRBJ1-2	TRBV6-5	CASSRTGNNYGYTF
TRBJ2-4	TRBV3-1	CASSQRRTENIQYF
TRBJ2-3	TRBV14	CASSQGSRGTDTQYF
TRBJ1-1	TRBV28	CASSLIMNTEAFF
TRBJ1-2	TRBV19	CASSIDGSGDGYTF
TRBJ2-3	TRBV10-2	CASSESKWGAPSTDTQYF
TRBJ2-7	TRBV29-1	CSVVYEGQPYEQYF
TRBJ2-1	TRBV5-5	CASSLFSVQLAGSHEQFF
TRBJ2-2	TRBV10-3	CAISEPRGGPANTGELFF
TRBJ2-1	TRBV3-1	CASSDPVGLAGGNEQFF
TRBJ2-3	TRBV5-1	CASSLGLLSDTQYF
TRBJ2-7	TRBV29-1	CSVEDQREQYF
TRBJ1-2	TRBV5-1	CASSPLEGTDTGYTF